These T cell receptor beta chains were read from a single sample in a study of low-dose radiotherapy and immunotherapy resistance in tumors. TCRdb called the reads again in MiXCR, with one record for every CDR3 protein. The table includes 35,000 to 45,000 distinct CDR3 sequences, roughly 30% detected once. The sample was PBMCs, taken before treatment. The source is a male donor with gallbladder cancer. CDR3s include the opening cysteine and the closing phenylalanine or tryptophan. The order of the fields is D gene, clone size, J gene, V gene, CDR3 protein, CDR3 DNA. A D gene is named only where the DNA matches it firmly. Part of the rows lack a size; the others show once, few, many or a class for expanded clones.

D gene: NA; clone size: medium-sized; J gene: TRBJ1-1; V gene: TRBV28; CDR3 protein: CASSITEFTEAFF; CDR3 DNA: TGTGCCAGCAGTATTACAGAGTTCACTGAAGCTTTCTTT
D gene: TRBD1; clone size: many; J gene: TRBJ2-3; V gene: TRBV7-2; CDR3 protein: CASDRDRGSTDTQYF; CDR3 DNA: TGTGCCAGCGACCGGGACAGGGGCTCCACAGATACGCAGTATTTT
D gene: NA; clone size: NA; J gene: TRBJ2-1; V gene: TRBV7-9; CDR3 protein: CASSSRDSRMDEQFF; CDR3 DNA: TGTGCCAGCAGTTCCCGGGACTCCCGGATGGATGAGCAGTTCTTC
D gene: NA; clone size: NA; J gene: TRBJ2-5; V gene: TRBV7-2; CDR3 protein: CASSFMAGQETQYF; CDR3 DNA: TGTGCCAGCAGCTTCATGGCAGGACAAGAGACCCAGTACTTC
D gene: NA; clone size: once; J gene: TRBJ1-5; V gene: TRBV4-1; CDR3 protein: CASSQGALGQPQHF; CDR3 DNA: TGCGCCAGCAGCCAGGGGGCCTTGGGTCAGCCCCAGCATTTT
D gene: NA; clone size: NA; J gene: TRBJ2-1; V gene: TRBV28; CDR3 protein: CASSLGSVGVSSYNEQFF; CDR3 DNA: TGTGCCAGCAGTTTAGGGTCTGTCGGGGTAAGCTCCTACAATGAGCAGTTCTTC
D gene: TRBD1; clone size: many; J gene: TRBJ2-3; V gene: TRBV5-1; CDR3 protein: CASSSGWDRVADTQYF; CDR3 DNA: TGCGCCAGCAGCTCCGGTTGGGACAGGGTTGCAGATACGCAGTATTTT
D gene: NA; clone size: NA; J gene: TRBJ2-3; V gene: TRBV7-2; CDR3 protein: CASSLAHNTDTQYF; CDR3 DNA: TGTGCCAGCAGCTTAGCGCACAACACAGATACGCAGTATTTT
D gene: TRBD1; clone size: few; J gene: TRBJ2-7; V gene: TRBV7-2; CDR3 protein: CASSLEQGPYEQYF; CDR3 DNA: TGTGCCAGCAGCTTAGAACAGGGGCCCTACGAGCAGTACTTC
D gene: NA; clone size: many; J gene: TRBJ1-2; V gene: TRBV5-6; CDR3 protein: CASSGGRQLYGYTF; CDR3 DNA: TGTGCCAGCAGCGGGGGAAGACAGCTCTATGGCTACACCTTC
D gene: TRBD1; clone size: many; J gene: TRBJ1-2; V gene: TRBV4-1; CDR3 protein: CASSDGQGERYTF; CDR3 DNA: TGCGCCAGCAGCGACGGACAGGGGGAGCGGTACACCTTC
D gene: NA; clone size: once; J gene: TRBJ2-1; V gene: TRBV5-1; CDR3 protein: CASSLGGLYNEQFF; CDR3 DNA: TGCGCCAGCAGCTTGGGTGGACTCTACAATGAGCAGTTCTTC
D gene: NA; clone size: many; J gene: TRBJ1-3; V gene: TRBV7-9; CDR3 protein: CASSLAGSGNTIYF; CDR3 DNA: TGTGCCAGCAGCTTAGCGGGCTCTGGAAACACCATATATTTT
D gene: NA; clone size: many; J gene: TRBJ2-3; V gene: TRBV3-1; CDR3 protein: CASSQEGAGTDTQYF; CDR3 DNA: TGTGCCAGCAGCCAAGAAGGGGCCGGCACAGATACGCAGTATTTT
D gene: NA; clone size: NA; J gene: TRBJ2-5; V gene: TRBV5-1; CDR3 protein: CASSLQSLQETQYF; CDR3 DNA: TGCGCCAGCAGCTTGCAGTCCCTTCAAGAGACCCAGTACTTC
D gene: TRBD2; clone size: many; J gene: TRBJ2-7; V gene: TRBV18; CDR3 protein: CASSQNSGIYEQYF; CDR3 DNA: TGTGCCAGCTCGCAAAACAGCGGGATCTACGAGCAGTACTTC
D gene: NA; clone size: many; J gene: TRBJ2-5; V gene: TRBV15; CDR3 protein: CATSRLGETQYF; CDR3 DNA: TGTGCCACCAGCAGGCTGGGAGAGACCCAGTACTTC
D gene: NA; clone size: many; J gene: TRBJ1-1; V gene: TRBV5-6; CDR3 protein: CASSLKRASRRGVTNEAFF; CDR3 DNA: TGTGCCAGCTCGTTAAAGCGGGCGTCGAGAAGGGGGGTGACGAATGAAGCTTTCTTT
D gene: NA; clone size: NA; J gene: TRBJ1-1; V gene: TRBV20-1; CDR3 protein: CSARLGLRDTEVFF; CDR3 DNA: TGCAGTGCTAGATTGGGGCTTCGGGACACTGAAGTTTTCTTT
D gene: TRBD1; clone size: NA; J gene: TRBJ1-4; V gene: TRBV28; CDR3 protein: CASNTGGNNEKLFF; CDR3 DNA: TGTGCCAGCAACACAGGGGGAAATAATGAAAAACTGTTTTTT
D gene: TRBD2; clone size: few; J gene: TRBJ2-5; V gene: TRBV7-6; CDR3 protein: CASSSGLAFGETQYF; CDR3 DNA: TGTGCCAGCAGCTCGGGACTAGCGTTTGGAGAGACCCAGTACTTC
D gene: NA; clone size: many; J gene: TRBJ2-1; V gene: TRBV7-9; CDR3 protein: CASSRDYNEQFF; CDR3 DNA: TGTGCCAGCAGCCGGGATTACAATGAGCAGTTCTTC
D gene: TRBD2; clone size: NA; J gene: TRBJ2-1; V gene: TRBV10-1; CDR3 protein: CASSESLSGDYNEQFF; CDR3 DNA: TGCGCCAGCAGTGAGTCGCTAAGCGGGGATTACAATGAGCAGTTCTTC
D gene: NA; clone size: NA; J gene: TRBJ2-5; V gene: TRBV12-3/TRBV12-4; CDR3 protein: CASSYGTYQETQYF; CDR3 DNA: TGTGCCAGCAGTTACGGGACTTATCAAGAGACCCAGTACTTC
D gene: NA; clone size: many; J gene: TRBJ2-7; V gene: TRBV19; CDR3 protein: CASSTRDLTYEQYF; CDR3 DNA: TGTGCCAGTAGTACCCGGGACTTGACCTACGAGCAGTACTTC
D gene: TRBD1; clone size: many; J gene: TRBJ2-7; V gene: TRBV6-2/TRBV6-3; CDR3 protein: CASSERGTGAYEQYF; CDR3 DNA: TGTGCCAGCAGTGAACGCGGGACAGGGGCCTACGAGCAGTACTTC
D gene: NA; clone size: NA; J gene: TRBJ2-7; V gene: TRBV11-2; CDR3 protein: CASSPLSSYEQYF; CDR3 DNA: TGTGCCAGCAGCCCCCTTAGCTCCTACGAGCAGTACTTC
D gene: NA; clone size: many; J gene: TRBJ2-5; V gene: TRBV7-2; CDR3 protein: CASSFKFMREETQYF; CDR3 DNA: TGTGCCAGCAGCTTTAAATTTATGCGCGAAGAGACCCAGTACTTC
D gene: NA; clone size: NA; J gene: TRBJ1-5; V gene: TRBV4-3; CDR3 protein: CASSSGLARGQPQHF; CDR3 DNA: TGCGCCAGCAGTTCCGGACTGGCTCGAGGTCAGCCCCAGCATTTT
D gene: TRBD2; clone size: many; J gene: TRBJ2-7; V gene: TRBV5-4; CDR3 protein: CASSGGDPFAYEQYF; CDR3 DNA: TGTGCCAGCAGCGGGGGGGATCCCTTTGCATACGAGCAGTACTTC
D gene: TRBD1; clone size: NA; J gene: TRBJ1-5; V gene: TRBV25-1; CDR3 protein: CASSVWDRDSNQPQHF; CDR3 DNA: TGTGCCAGCAGTGTGTGGGACAGGGACAGCAATCAGCCCCAGCATTTT
D gene: TRBD2; clone size: NA; J gene: TRBJ2-1; V gene: TRBV6-8; CDR3 protein: CAIRGAGTGEQFF; CDR3 DNA: TGTGCCATCAGAGGAGCGGGGACGGGTGAGCAGTTCTTC
D gene: NA; clone size: few; J gene: TRBJ2-2; V gene: TRBV6-1; CDR3 protein: CASRGSGRPTGELFF; CDR3 DNA: TGTGCCAGCAGAGGGTCAGGGAGACCCACCGGGGAGCTGTTTTTT
D gene: TRBD2; clone size: NA; J gene: TRBJ2-7; V gene: TRBV20-1; CDR3 protein: CSARDLRGRAYEQYF; CDR3 DNA: TGCAGTGCTAGAGATCTTAGAGGGAGGGCCTACGAGCAGTACTTC
D gene: TRBD2; clone size: many; J gene: TRBJ2-2; V gene: TRBV12-3/TRBV12-4; CDR3 protein: CAVGVLLAAGELFF; CDR3 DNA: TGTGCCGTAGGGGTCCTTCTAGCGGCCGGGGAGCTGTTTTTT